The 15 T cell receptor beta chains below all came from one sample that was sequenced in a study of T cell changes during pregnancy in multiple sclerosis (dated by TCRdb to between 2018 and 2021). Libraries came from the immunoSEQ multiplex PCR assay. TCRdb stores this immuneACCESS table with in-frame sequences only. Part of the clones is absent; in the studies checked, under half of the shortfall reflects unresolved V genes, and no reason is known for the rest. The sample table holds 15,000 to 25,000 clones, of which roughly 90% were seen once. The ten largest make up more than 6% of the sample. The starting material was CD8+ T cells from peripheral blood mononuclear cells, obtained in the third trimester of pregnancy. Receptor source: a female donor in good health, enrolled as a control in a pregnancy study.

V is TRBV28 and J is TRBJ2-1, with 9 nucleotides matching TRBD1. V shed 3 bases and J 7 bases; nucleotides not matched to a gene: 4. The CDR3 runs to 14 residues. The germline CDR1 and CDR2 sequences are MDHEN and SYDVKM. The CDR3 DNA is TGTGCCAGCAGTTTGTACAGGGGGCAGAATGAGCAGTTCTTC. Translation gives CASSLYRGQNEQFF.

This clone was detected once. The CDR3 loop reads CASSIGGNYGYTF. Here the CDR3 DNA reads TGTGCCAGTAGTATCGGAGGGAACTATGGCTACACCTTC. The chain employs TRBV19 and TRBJ1-2; no clear D. Germline V CDR1 and CDR2: LNHDA, SQIVND (reference sequence). V shed 3 bases and J shed 2 bases, with 7 bases lying between them. The CDR3 extends over 13 amino acids.

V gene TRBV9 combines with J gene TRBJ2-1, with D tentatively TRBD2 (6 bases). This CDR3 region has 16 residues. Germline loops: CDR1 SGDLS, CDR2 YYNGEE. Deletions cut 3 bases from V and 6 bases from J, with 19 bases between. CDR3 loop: CASSGWDSQGRNEQFF. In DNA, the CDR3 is TGTGCCAGCAGCGGATGGGACTCCCAAGGTCGCAATGAGCAGTTCTTC.

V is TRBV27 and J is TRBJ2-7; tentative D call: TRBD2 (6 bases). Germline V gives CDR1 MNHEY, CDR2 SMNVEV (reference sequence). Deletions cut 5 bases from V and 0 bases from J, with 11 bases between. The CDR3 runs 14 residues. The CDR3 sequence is CASSLGGSSYEQYF. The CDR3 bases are TGTGCCAGCAGTCTCGGAGGGAGCTCCTACGAGCAGTACTTC.

The DNA of the CDR3 is TGTGCCAGCAGTCCGGCGGGGATCAATCAGCCCCAGCATTTT. Translating gives CASSPAGINQPQHF. This chain links TRBV27 with TRBJ1-5; D is ambiguous. V was pared by 5 bases and J by 3 bases, with 11 bases between. Germline V gene lookup returns CDR1 MNHEY and CDR2 SMNVEV (reference sequence). The CDR3 has 14 residues.

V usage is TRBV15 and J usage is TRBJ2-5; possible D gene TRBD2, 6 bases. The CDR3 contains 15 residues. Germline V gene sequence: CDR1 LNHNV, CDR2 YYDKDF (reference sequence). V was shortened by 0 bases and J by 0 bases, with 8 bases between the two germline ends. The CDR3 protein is CATSRDGGYQETQYF. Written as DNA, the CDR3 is TGTGCCACCAGCAGAGATGGAGGGTACCAAGAGACCCAGTACTTC.

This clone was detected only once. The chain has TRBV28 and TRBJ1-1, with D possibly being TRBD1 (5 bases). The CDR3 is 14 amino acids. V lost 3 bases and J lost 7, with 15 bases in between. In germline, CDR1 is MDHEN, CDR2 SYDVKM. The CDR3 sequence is CASSFQQERFEAFF. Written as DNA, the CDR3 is TGTGCCAGCAGTTTCCAACAGGAGAGGTTTGAAGCTTTCTTT.

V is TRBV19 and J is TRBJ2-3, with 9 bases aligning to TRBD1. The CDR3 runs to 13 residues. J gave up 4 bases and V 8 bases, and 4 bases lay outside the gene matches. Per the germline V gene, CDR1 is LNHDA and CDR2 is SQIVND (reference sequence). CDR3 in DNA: TGTGCCAGTGCGGACAGGGGAGCAGATACGCAGTATTTT. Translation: CASADRGADTQYF.

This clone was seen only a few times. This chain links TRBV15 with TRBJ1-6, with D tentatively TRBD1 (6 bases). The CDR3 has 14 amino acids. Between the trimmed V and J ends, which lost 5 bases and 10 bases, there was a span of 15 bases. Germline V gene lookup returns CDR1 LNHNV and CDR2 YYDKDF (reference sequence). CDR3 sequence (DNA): TGTGCCACCAGCCCAAACAGGGAGGGGTCACCCCTCCACTTT. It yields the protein CATSPNREGSPLHF. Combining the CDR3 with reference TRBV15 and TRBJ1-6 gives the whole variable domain DAMVIQNPRYQVTQFGKPVTLSCSQTLNHNVMYWYQQKSSQAPKLLFHYYDKDFNNEADTPDNFQSRRPNTSFCFLDIRSPGLGDTAMYLCATSPNREGSPLHFGNGTRLTVT.

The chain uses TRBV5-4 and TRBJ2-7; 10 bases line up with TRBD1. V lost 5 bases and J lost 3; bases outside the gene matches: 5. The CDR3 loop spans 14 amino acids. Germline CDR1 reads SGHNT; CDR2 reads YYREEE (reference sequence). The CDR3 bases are TGTGCCAGCAGTTTCGGACAGGGGGGCTACGAGCAGTACTTC. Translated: CASSFGQGGYEQYF.

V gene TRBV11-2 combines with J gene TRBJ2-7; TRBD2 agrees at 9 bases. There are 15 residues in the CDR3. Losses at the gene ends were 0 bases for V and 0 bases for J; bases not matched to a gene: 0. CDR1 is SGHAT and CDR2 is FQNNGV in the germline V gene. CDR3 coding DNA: TGTGCCAGCAGCTTAGAGCGGGGGGGCTCCTACGAGCAGTACTTC. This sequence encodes CASSLERGGSYEQYF.

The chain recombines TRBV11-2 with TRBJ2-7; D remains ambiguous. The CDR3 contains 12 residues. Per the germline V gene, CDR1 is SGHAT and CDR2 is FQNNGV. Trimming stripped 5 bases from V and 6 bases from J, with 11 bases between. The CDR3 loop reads CASSPGSPEQYF. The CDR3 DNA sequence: TGTGCCAGCAGCCCCGGTAGTCCCGAGCAGTACTTC. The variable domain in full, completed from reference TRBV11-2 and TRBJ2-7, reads EAGVAQSPRYKIIEKRQSVAFWCNPISGHATLYWYQQILGQGPKLLIQFQNNGVVDDSQLPKDRFSAERLKGVDSTLKIQPAKLEDSAVYLCASSPGSPEQYFGPGTRLTVT.

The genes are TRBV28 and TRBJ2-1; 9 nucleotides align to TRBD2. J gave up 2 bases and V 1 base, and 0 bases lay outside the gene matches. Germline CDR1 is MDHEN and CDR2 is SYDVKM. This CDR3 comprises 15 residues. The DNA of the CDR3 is TGTGCCAGCAGTTTATCTAGCGGGACCTACAATGAGCAGTTCTTC. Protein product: CASSLSSGTYNEQFF.

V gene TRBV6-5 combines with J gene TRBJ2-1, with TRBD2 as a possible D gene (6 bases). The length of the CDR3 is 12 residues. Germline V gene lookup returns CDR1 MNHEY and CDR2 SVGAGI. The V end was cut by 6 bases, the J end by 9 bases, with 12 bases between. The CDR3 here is CASSLLGGEQFF. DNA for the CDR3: TGTGCCAGCAGCCTACTCGGGGGTGAGCAGTTCTTC.

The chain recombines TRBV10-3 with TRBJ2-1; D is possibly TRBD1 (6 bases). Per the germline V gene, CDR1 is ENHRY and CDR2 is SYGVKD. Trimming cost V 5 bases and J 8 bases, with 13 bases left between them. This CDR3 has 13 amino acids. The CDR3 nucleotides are TGTGCCATCAGTCACATAAAGGGGGATGAGCAGTTCTTC. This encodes CAISHIKGDEQFF.